One and the same sample provided the 20 T cell receptor beta chains below, sequenced in a study of blood T cell repertoires in COVID-19. Sequencing was performed with immunoSEQ multiplex PCR; in TCRdb, only in-frame clones are kept and a portion is missing. The profile covers roughly 200,000 clones, with 88% appearing a single time and just over 2.5% taken by the ten largest. The sequenced material came from PBMCs or T cells enriched from blood (not recorded which). Receptor source: a woman between 25 and 40 years old who had recovered from COVID-19.

V gene TRBV7-2 combines with J gene TRBJ2-1; 9 bases map to TRBD2. The CDR3 contains 14 residues. J was trimmed by 8 bases and V by 5 bases; bases with no gene match: 7. The germline V gene has CDR1 SGHTA and CDR2 FQGNSA. The CDR3 sequence is CASSRRGGLDEQFF. CDR3 nucleotides: TGTGCCAGCAGCCGGCGGGGGGGCTTGGATGAGCAGTTCTTC.

This rearrangement joins TRBV9 to TRBJ1-2, with TRBD1 identical over 8 bases. Losses at the gene ends were 3 bases for V and 3 bases for J; bases not matched to a gene: 4. This CDR3 is built from 14 residues. Germline CDR1 and CDR2: SGDLS and YYNGEE. The CDR3 nucleotides are TGTGCCAGCAGCGGGAGGACAGGGCACTATGGCTACACCTTC. Its translation: CASSGRTGHYGYTF. Full variable domain (remainder filled in from reference TRBV9 and TRBJ1-2): DSGVTQTPKHLITATGQRVTLRCSPRSGDLSVYWYQQSLDQGLQFLIQYYNGEERAKGNILERFSAQQFPDLHSELNLSSLELGDSALYFCASSGRTGHYGYTFGSGTRLTVV.

This clone occurred once. V usage is TRBV6-5 and J usage is TRBJ1-5; D is possibly TRBD1 (5 bases). CDR1 and CDR2 (germline): MNHEY, SVGAGI. CDR3 length: 12 residues. Trimming stripped 8 bases from V and 5 bases from J, with 10 bases between. The CDR3 region is CASGGGDQPQHF. The CDR3 nucleotides read TGTGCCAGCGGGGGAGGGGATCAGCCCCAGCATTTT.

This clone was counted a single time. The gene calls are TRBV5-1 and TRBJ1-5; 7 bases match TRBD1. Losses at the gene ends were 4 bases for V and 4 bases for J; bases not matched to a gene: 5. CDR1 and CDR2 (germline): SGHRS, YFSETQ. CDR3 size: 14 residues. The CDR3 spells CASSPGTVNQPQHF. The CDR3 region has the DNA TGCGCCAGCAGCCCAGGGACAGTGAATCAGCCCCAGCATTTT.

CDR3 DNA sequence: TGTGCCAGCAGCCCTCGGGAGGCCAGCACAGATACGCAGTATTTT. Translation gives CASSPREASTDTQYF. The chain joins TRBV4-2 to TRBJ2-3; 7 nucleotides line up with TRBD2. CDR3 length: 15 amino acids. Losses at the gene ends were 4 bases for V and 0 bases for J; bases not matched to a gene: 4. Germline lookup yields CDR1 LGHNA and CDR2 YNFKEQ.

The gene calls are TRBV18 and TRBJ1-1; D remains unclear. The germline V and J ends were trimmed by 2 bases and 1 base, with 11 bases remaining between them. The CDR3 runs to 15 residues. The germline V gene encodes CDR1 KGHSH and CDR2 LQKENI. The DNA for the CDR3 is TGTGCCAGCTCACCAGAGTTGACGGGGAACACTGAAGCTTTCTTT. Translating gives CASSPELTGNTEAFF.

This clone has a single count. The rearrangement uses TRBV11-2 and TRBJ2-1, with D unclear. CDR1 and CDR2 from the germline V gene are SGHAT and FQNNGV. CDR3 length: 11 amino acids. Trimming cost V 5 bases and J 10 bases, with 9 bases left between them. The CDR3 here is CASSTRREQFF. Here the CDR3 DNA reads TGTGCCAGCAGCACCCGGCGGGAGCAGTTCTTC.

V is TRBV7-2 and J is TRBJ2-3; a possible D gene is TRBD2 (5 bases). CDR3 length: 13 amino acids. V was trimmed by 5 bases and J by 3 bases, leaving 9 bases between them. Germline CDR1 SGHTA, CDR2 FQGNSA. Here the CDR3 reads CASSPGLTDTQYF. The CDR3 nucleotides read TGTGCCAGCAGCCCAGGACTTACAGATACGCAGTATTTT. The full variable domain, its missing parts supplied by reference TRBV7-2 and TRBJ2-3, is GAGVSQSPSNKVTEKGKDVELRCDPISGHTALYWYRQSLGQGLEFLIYFQGNSAPDKSGLPSDRFSAERTGGSVSTLTIQRTQQEDSAVYLCASSPGLTDTQYFGPGTRLTVL.

This sequence joins TRBV4-3 and TRBJ2-7; 7 bases fit TRBD2. Germline trimming cut 1 base from V and 6 bases from J; bases unmatched to any gene: 6. Germline CDR1 LGHNA, CDR2 YSLEER. The CDR3 totals 14 residues. The CDR3 protein is CASSQGRLAGEQYF. DNA of the CDR3: TGCGCCAGCAGCCAAGGTCGACTAGCCGGCGAGCAGTACTTC.

The CDR3 DNA is TGTGCCAGCAGCTTAAACAGTGACGCGAACACCATATATTTT. This codes for CASSLNSDANTIYF. The chain couples TRBV11-3 to TRBJ1-3; D gene ambiguous. The germline V gene has CDR1 SGHNT and CDR2 YENEEA. V lost 2 bases and J lost 7, with 12 bases in between. CDR3 length: 14 amino acids.

The chain joins TRBV21-1 to TRBJ1-1. TRBV21-1 is annotated as a pseudogene. This CDR3 region has 16 residues. CDR3 residues: CASSKIGGGTDTEAFF. CDR3 DNA: TGTGCCAGCAGCAAAATTGGGGGGGGAACGGACACTGAAGCTTTCTTT.

The V call is TRBV7-2, the J call TRBJ1-2, with D perhaps TRBD1 (6 bases). The CDR3 sequence is 15 residues long. Germline V gives CDR1 SGHTA, CDR2 FQGNSA. The V end lost 5 bases, the J end lost 4 bases, and 17 bases lay between the germline ends. The CDR3 DNA follows: TGTGCCAGCAGCCTAGACATACAGGGAATCTATGGCTACACCTTC. This translates into CASSLDIQGIYGYTF.

The V call is TRBV29-1, the J call TRBJ2-7; 11 bases align to TRBD1. Germline V gives CDR1 SQVTM, CDR2 ANQGSEA. The CDR3 has 13 amino acids. V lost 1 base to trimming and J lost 5 bases; unmatched junction nucleotides: 1. The DNA for the CDR3 is TGCAGCGTTGAAGGGGACAGGGGGAACGAGCAGTACTTC. This codes for CSVEGDRGNEQYF.

In its sample, this clone was seen once. V is TRBV5-6 and J is TRBJ1-6; 9 bases align to TRBD1. Looked up from germline, CDR1 is SGHDT and CDR2 is YYEEEE. This CDR3 is 18 amino acids long. J lost 7 bases, V lost 0 bases, and 11 bases had no gene match. CDR3 bases: TGTGCCAGCAGCTTGGACGGGACAGGGCAATTTAGAAATTCACCCCTCCACTTT. Translated: CASSLDGTGQFRNSPLHF.

This sequence joins TRBV27 and TRBJ1-5; 7 bases map to TRBD1. After removal of 8 bases from V and 5 bases from J, the junction contained 6 bases not matched to a gene. CDR3 length: 13 residues. Per the germline V gene, CDR1 is MNHEY and CDR2 is SMNVEV (reference sequence). The DNA for the CDR3 is TGTGCCAGCTCCAGGGACAGCTATCAGCCCCAGCATTTT. This encodes CASSRDSYQPQHF.

The genes are TRBV7-9 and TRBJ2-1, with TRBD2 matching over 9 bases. V shed 2 bases and J 9 bases; nucleotides not matched to a gene: 5. The length of the CDR3 is 14 residues. Per the germline V gene, CDR1 is SEHNR and CDR2 is FQNEAQ (reference sequence). The CDR3 DNA reads TGTGCCAGCAGCTTAATGCGGGGGGGCCGTGAGCAGTTCTTC. This codes for CASSLMRGGREQFF.

The J gene is TRBJ2-3, the V gene TRBV4-3, with TRBD1 matching 7 bases. Per germline, CDR1 LGHNA and CDR2 YSLEER. V was clipped by 3 bases and J by 2 bases; unmatched bases: 8. The CDR3 loop spans 16 amino acids. CDR3 in amino acids: CASSQADRVLTDTQYF. Here the CDR3 DNA reads TGCGCCAGCAGCCAGGCTGACAGGGTCCTCACAGATACGCAGTATTTT.

This clone was recorded a few times. The genes are TRBV7-2 and TRBJ2-1; 13 nucleotides agree with TRBD2. The V gene end was trimmed by 3 bases and the J gene end by 9 bases; junction bases not matched to a gene: 5. Per germline, CDR1 SGHTA and CDR2 FQGNSA. This CDR3 comprises 15 residues. CDR3 coding DNA: TGTGCCAGCAGCTTTACTAGCGGGGGGGCCGGTGAGCAGTTCTTC. This encodes CASSFTSGGAGEQFF.

The chain links TRBV4-1 to TRBJ2-5; possible D gene TRBD1, 7 bases. Germline CDR1 reads MGHRA; CDR2 reads YSYEKL. The CDR3 is made up of 16 amino acids. Trimming pared 4 bases from V and 6 bases from J, leaving 21 bases between. The CDR3 spells CASSLRTGGDVKTQYF. DNA of the CDR3: TGCGCCAGCAGCCTTCGGACAGGAGGGGACGTAAAGACCCAGTACTTC.

The chain is built from TRBV4-2 and TRBJ2-3, with D perhaps TRBD1 (6 bases). The CDR3 contains 18 residues. Trimming took off 1 base at V and 1 base at J, with 18 bases between the two ends. The germline gives CDR1 LGHNA, CDR2 YNFKEQ. The chain's CDR3 is CASSQAPTGMGGTDTQYF. The CDR3 coding sequence is TGTGCCAGCAGCCAAGCGCCTACAGGGATGGGGGGCACAGATACGCAGTATTTT.